One and the same sample provided the 16 T cell receptor beta chains below, sequenced in a study of CD8 T cells in Susac syndrome. A quantity of roughly 0.5 to 1 ug RNA underwent reverse transcription using random hexamers. MiXCR was run by TCRdb on the immunoSEQ multiplex PCR reads, yielding one entry per CDR3 protein. The sample has about 71,000 distinct CDR3 sequences; 96% are singletons. The sequenced sample consisted of CD4+ T cells from PBMCs. The source of these receptors is a human donor with multiple sclerosis.

The chain employs TRBV9 and TRBJ2-7; D gene ambiguous. With 4 bases removed from V and 5 bases from J, the gap between germline ends came to 16 bases. Germline V CDR1 and CDR2: SGDLS, YYNGEE. This CDR3 spans 14 amino acids. The CDR3 loop reads CASSPRPLSNEQYF. For the CDR3, the DNA is TGTGCCAGCAGCCCCCGACCTCTCTCGAACGAGCAGTACTTC.

This clonotype was counted between two and nine times. The chain joins TRBV5-1 to TRBJ2-1; either TRBD1 or TRBD2 may fit D (6 bases each). The V gene's germline CDR1 is SGHRS and CDR2 YFSETQ. There are 14 residues in the CDR3. The V end lost 9 bases, the J end lost 4 bases, and 17 bases lay between the germline ends. The CDR3 reads CATAEGGMYNEQFF. CDR3 bases: TGCGCCACCGCAGAGGGGGGAATGTACAATGAGCAGTTCTTC.

The chain uses TRBV5-1 and TRBJ2-7, with no clear D. The CDR3 has 11 amino acids. The V gene's germline CDR1 is SGHRS and CDR2 YFSETQ. Trimming shortened V by 0 bases and J by 8 bases, and 6 bases separated the two germline ends. Here the CDR3 reads CASSLGPKQYF. Written as DNA, the CDR3 is TGCGCCAGCAGCTTGGGCCCAAAGCAGTACTTC.

The rearrangement links TRBV11-2 to TRBJ1-2; a weak D match, TRBD1 (5 bases). This CDR3 has 14 amino acids. The V end lost 5 bases, the J end lost 2 bases, and 12 bases lay between the germline ends. Germline CDR1 and CDR2: SGHAT and FQNNGV. CDR3 in DNA: TGTGCCAGCAGCCGAAGGGGCGGCAACTATGGCTACACCTTC. Amino acid sequence: CASSRRGGNYGYTF.

This clonotype was detected once. This chain connects TRBV3-1 to TRBJ1-1; D gene ambiguous. The V and J ends lost 0 bases and 1 base respectively, with 6 bases between them. CDR1 LGHDT and CDR2 YNNKEL come from the germline V gene (reference sequence). This CDR3 is built from 14 residues. CDR3 sequence (DNA): TGTGCCAGCAGCCAAGATTGGGGGAACACTGAAGCTTTCTTT. Translating it yields CASSQDWGNTEAFF.

The chain has TRBV18 and TRBJ2-6, with 7 bases fitting TRBD1. The length of the CDR3 is 18 residues. Germline V gene data show CDR1 as KGHSH and CDR2 as LQKENI. Trimming removed 0 bases from V and 1 base from J; junction bases left unmatched: 6. In DNA form, the CDR3 reads TGTGCCAGCTCACCACCGGGACAGTTACTTTCTGGGGCCAACGTCCTGACTTTC. Translated: CASSPPGQLLSGANVLTF.

The chain links TRBV21-1 to TRBJ1-2; the table's D call of TRBD1 was not tested on the DNA. TRBV21-1 is marked as a pseudogene. CDR3 size: 15 residues. The CDR3 loop is CASSKAKTGDYGYTF. The DNA of the CDR3 is TGTGCCAGCAGCAAAGCGAAGACAGGAGACTATGGCTACACCTTC.

The chain has TRBV5-8 and TRBJ2-1; the D is unclear. Germline CDR1 reads SGHTS; CDR2 reads YDEGEE. The CDR3 extends over 14 amino acids. Trimming cost V 2 bases and J 2 bases, with 8 bases left between them. This chain's CDR3 is CASSFDRAYNEQFF. For the CDR3, the DNA is TGTGCCAGCAGCTTCGACCGGGCCTACAATGAGCAGTTCTTC. The full variable domain, its missing parts supplied by reference TRBV5-8 and TRBJ2-1, is EAGVTQSPTHLIKTRGQQATLRCSPISGHTSVYWYQQALGLGLQFLLWYDEGEERNRGNFPPRFSGRQFPNYSSELNVNALELEDSALYLCASSFDRAYNEQFFGPGTRLTVL.

This clonotype was picked up one time. The V call is TRBV13, the J call TRBJ2-5, with 9 bases aligning to TRBD2. After removal of 4 bases from V and 5 bases from J, the junction contained 17 bases not matched to a gene. Germline-derived CDR1 and CDR2 are PRHDT and FYEKMQ (reference sequence). CDR3 size: 18 residues. The CDR3 protein is CASSSYSTARGGHETQYF. The CDR3, as DNA: TGTGCCAGCAGCTCGTATTCGACGGCGCGGGGGGGCCATGAGACCCAGTACTTC.

The V call is TRBV2, the J call TRBJ1-5; D is possibly TRBD1 (6 bases). Trimming stripped 8 bases from V and 0 bases from J, with 14 bases between. The CDR3 loop spans 15 amino acids. CDR1 is SNHLY, CDR2 FYNNEI, per germline. DNA for the CDR3: TGTGCCAGCGCCCGGACAGCTTATAGCAATCAGCCCCAGCATTTT. Its translation is CASARTAYSNQPQHF.

This chain links TRBV13 with TRBJ2-5, with 7 bases that match TRBD2. The CDR3 spans 15 residues. Per germline, CDR1 PRHDT and CDR2 FYEKMQ (reference sequence). V gave up 4 bases and J gave up 5 bases; unmatched junction bases: 10. The CDR3 region is CASSSRTRGGETQYF. The CDR3 region has the DNA TGTGCCAGCAGCTCTAGGACTAGGGGCGGGGAGACCCAGTACTTC. The full variable domain, rest sourced from reference TRBV13 and TRBJ2-5, is AAGVIQSPRHLIKEKRETATLKCYPIPRHDTVYWYQQGPGQDPQFLISFYEKMQSDKGSIPDRFSAQQFSDYHSELNMSSLELGDSALYFCASSSRTRGGETQYFGPGTRLLVL.

V and J are TRBV3-1 and TRBJ2-5; D not resolved. The V and J ends lost 0 bases and 6 bases respectively, with 11 bases between them. The CDR3 is 14 residues long. Germline V gene data show CDR1 as LGHDT and CDR2 as YNNKEL (reference sequence). The CDR3 DNA reads as TGTGCCAGCAGCCAAGAGGCCGTTGACAAGACCCAGTACTTC. Protein sequence: CASSQEAVDKTQYF.

This clonotype was observed once. The rearrangement uses TRBV7-2 and TRBJ2-7, with TRBD2 matching 13 bases. Trimming at V came to 5 bases and at J to 3 bases, leaving 4 bases not matched to a gene. This CDR3 region has 15 residues. The V gene's germline CDR1 is SGHTA and CDR2 FQGNSA. The chain's CDR3 is CASSTGLAGNYEQYF. In DNA, the CDR3 is TGTGCCAGCAGCACGGGACTAGCGGGAAACTACGAGCAGTACTTC.

This chain joins TRBV7-2 and TRBJ1-2; D uncertain. This CDR3 is built from 14 residues. CDR1 is SGHTA and CDR2 is FQGNSA in the germline V gene. V shed 4 bases and J shed 3 bases, with 12 bases lying between them. Here the CDR3 reads CASSYIPLDYGYTF. The CDR3 region has the DNA TGTGCCAGCAGCTATATTCCGTTGGACTATGGCTACACCTTC.

The chain links TRBV5-4 to TRBJ2-3; D is ambiguous. The germline gives CDR1 SGHNT, CDR2 YYREEE (reference sequence). Trimming removed 4 bases from V and 1 base from J, with 10 bases in between. CDR3 size: 14 residues. CDR3 nucleotides: TGTGCCAGCAGCGCTCGGGCAGGCACAGATACGCAGTATTTT. Protein product: CASSARAGTDTQYF. Full variable domain (outside the CDR3, taken from reference TRBV5-4 and TRBJ2-3): ETGVTQSPTHLIKTRGQQVTLRCSSQSGHNTVSWYQQALGQGPQFIFQYYREEENGRGNFPPRFSGLQFPNYSSELNVNALELDDSALYLCASSARAGTDTQYFGPGTRLTVL.

The V and J genes are TRBV27 and TRBJ1-1; D is ambiguous. The germline gives CDR1 MNHEY, CDR2 SMNVEV (reference sequence). The CDR3 extends over 15 amino acids. V gave up 2 bases and J gave up 1 base, with 11 bases separating them. The CDR3, as DNA: TGTGCCAGCAGTTTAAATCAGGTCCCGAACACTGAAGCTTTCTTT. Protein sequence: CASSLNQVPNTEAFF.